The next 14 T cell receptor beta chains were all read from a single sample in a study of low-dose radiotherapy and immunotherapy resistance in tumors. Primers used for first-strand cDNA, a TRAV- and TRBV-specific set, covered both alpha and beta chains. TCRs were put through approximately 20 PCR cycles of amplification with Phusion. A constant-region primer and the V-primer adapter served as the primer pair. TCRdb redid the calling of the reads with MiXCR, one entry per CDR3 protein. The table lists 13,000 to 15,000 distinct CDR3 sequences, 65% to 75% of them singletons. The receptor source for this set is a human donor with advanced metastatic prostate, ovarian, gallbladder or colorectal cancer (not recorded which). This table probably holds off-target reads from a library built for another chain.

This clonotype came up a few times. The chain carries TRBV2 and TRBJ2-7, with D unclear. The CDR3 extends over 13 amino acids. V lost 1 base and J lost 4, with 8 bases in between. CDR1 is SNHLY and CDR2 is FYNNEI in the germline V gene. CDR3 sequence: CASSEVGEYEQYF. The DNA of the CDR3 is TGTGCCAGCAGTGAAGTTGGGGAATACGAGCAGTACTTC.

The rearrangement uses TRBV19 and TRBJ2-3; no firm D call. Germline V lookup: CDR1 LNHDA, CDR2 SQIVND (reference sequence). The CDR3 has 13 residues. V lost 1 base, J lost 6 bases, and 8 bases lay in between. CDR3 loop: CASSIALTDTQYF. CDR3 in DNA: TGTGCCAGTAGTATAGCCTTAACGGATACGCAGTATTTT.

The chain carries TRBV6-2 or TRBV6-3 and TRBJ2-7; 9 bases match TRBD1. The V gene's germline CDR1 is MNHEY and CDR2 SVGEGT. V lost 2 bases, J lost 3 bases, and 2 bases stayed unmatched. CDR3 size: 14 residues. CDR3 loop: CASSYRDRVYEQYF. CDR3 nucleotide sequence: TGTGCCAGCAGTTACCGGGACAGGGTCTACGAGCAGTACTTC.

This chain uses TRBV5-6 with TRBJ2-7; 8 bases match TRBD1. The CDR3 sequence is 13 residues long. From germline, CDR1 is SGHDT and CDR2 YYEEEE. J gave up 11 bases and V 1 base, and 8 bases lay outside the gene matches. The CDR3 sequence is CASSLSVVDREYF. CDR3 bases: TGTGCCAGCAGCTTGTCGGTTGTGGACAGGGAGTACTTC.

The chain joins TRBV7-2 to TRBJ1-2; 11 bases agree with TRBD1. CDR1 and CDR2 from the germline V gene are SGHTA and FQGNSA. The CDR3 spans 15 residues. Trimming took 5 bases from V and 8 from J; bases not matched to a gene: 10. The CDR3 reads CASSTLAGTGGGYTF. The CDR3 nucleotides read TGTGCCAGCAGCACCCTAGCGGGGACAGGGGGAGGCTACACCTTC.

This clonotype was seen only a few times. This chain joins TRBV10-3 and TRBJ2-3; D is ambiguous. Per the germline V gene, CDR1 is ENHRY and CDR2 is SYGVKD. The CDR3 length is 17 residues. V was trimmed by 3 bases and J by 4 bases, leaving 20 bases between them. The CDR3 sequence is CAISDPASGEGADTQYF. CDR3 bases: TGTGCCATCAGTGACCCCGCTTCTGGGGAAGGAGCAGATACGCAGTATTTT.

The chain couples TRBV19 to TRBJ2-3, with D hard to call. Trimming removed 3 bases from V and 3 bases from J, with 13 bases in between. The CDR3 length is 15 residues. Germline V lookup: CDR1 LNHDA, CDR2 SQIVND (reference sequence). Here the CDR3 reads CASSMVPATTDTQYF. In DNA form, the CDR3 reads TGTGCCAGTAGTATGGTTCCTGCCACAACAGATACGCAGTATTTT.

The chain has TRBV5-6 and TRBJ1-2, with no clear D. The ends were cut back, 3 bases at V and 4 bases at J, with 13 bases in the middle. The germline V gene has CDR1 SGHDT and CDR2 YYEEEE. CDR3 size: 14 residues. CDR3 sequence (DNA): TGTGCCAGCAGCTGGGCCACCGACCTCTATGGCTACACCTTC. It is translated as CASSWATDLYGYTF.

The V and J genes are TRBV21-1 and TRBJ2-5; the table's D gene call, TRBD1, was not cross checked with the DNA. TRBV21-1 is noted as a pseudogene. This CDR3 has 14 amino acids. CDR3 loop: CASTITGKRETQYF. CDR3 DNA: TGTGCCAGCACAATTACAGGAAAGAGGGAGACCCAGTACTTC.

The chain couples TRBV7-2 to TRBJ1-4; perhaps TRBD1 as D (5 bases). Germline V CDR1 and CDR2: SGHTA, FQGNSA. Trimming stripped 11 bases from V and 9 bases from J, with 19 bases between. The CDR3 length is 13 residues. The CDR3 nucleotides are TGTGCCGGGGGGGGGGATTCACGGCAAAAACTGTTTTTT. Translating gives CAGGGDSRQKLFF.

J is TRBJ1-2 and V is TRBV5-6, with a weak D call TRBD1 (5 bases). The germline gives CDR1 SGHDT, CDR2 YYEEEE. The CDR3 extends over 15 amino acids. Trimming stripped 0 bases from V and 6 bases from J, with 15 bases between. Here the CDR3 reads CASSLVAGRYDGYTF. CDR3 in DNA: TGTGCCAGCAGCTTGGTAGCGGGGCGTTATGATGGCTACACCTTC.

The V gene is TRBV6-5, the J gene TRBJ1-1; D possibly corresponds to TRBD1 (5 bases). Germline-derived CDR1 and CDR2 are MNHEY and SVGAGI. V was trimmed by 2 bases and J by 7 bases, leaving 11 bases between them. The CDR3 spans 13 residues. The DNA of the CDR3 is TGTGCCAGCAGTTACGAGGAGGGGAGTGAAGCTTTCTTT. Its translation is CASSYEEGSEAFF.

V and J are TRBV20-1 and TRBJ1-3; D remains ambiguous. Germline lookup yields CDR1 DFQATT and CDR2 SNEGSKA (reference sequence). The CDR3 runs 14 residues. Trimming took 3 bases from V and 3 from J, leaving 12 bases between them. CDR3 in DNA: TGCAGTGCTAGTCACAGCCGATTTGGAAACACCATATATTTT. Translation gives CSASHSRFGNTIYF.

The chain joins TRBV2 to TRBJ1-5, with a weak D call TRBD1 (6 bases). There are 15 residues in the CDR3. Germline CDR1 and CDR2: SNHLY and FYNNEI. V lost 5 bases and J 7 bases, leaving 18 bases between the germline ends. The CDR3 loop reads CASSFLQGHGQPQHF. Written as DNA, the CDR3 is TGTGCCAGCAGTTTCCTTCAGGGGCACGGGCAGCCCCAGCATTTT.